The 14 T cell receptor beta chains listed next were all sequenced from one sample in a study of breast tumors, draining lymph nodes, adjacent tissues. MiXCR, run by TCRdb on the multiplex PCR reads, gives a single entry per CDR3 protein. The top ten clones hold about 4.5% of a sample with 200,000 or so distinct CDR3 sequences, 31% of them seen once. Samples came from axillary lymph nodes draining the breast cancer. Sample: axillary lymph node tissue. The receptors derive from a female donor with breast cancer. Some clones in this sample may be carry-over from other donors' samples.

The rearrangement joins TRBV6-2 or TRBV6-3 to TRBJ2-2, with TRBD2 identical over 13 bases. Germline values: CDR1 MNHEY, CDR2 SVGEGT. J gave up 7 bases and V 6 bases, and 11 bases lay outside the gene matches. This CDR3 is 17 amino acids long. The CDR3 bases are TGTGCCAGCAGCCAATCACTAGCGGGAGGGCCGATCGGGGAGCTGTTTTTT. It codes for CASSQSLAGGPIGELFF.

This clonotype was seen a few times. A read error is possible here, since a much larger clone lies one base away. This chain connects TRBV5-1 to TRBJ2-2; 8 bases are a match to TRBD1. The CDR3 spans 14 residues. CDR1 and CDR2 from the germline V gene are SGHRS and YFSETQ. The CDR3 sequence is CGSSMDRATGELFF. Here the CDR3 DNA reads TGCGGCAGCAGCATGGACAGGGCCACCGGGGAGCTGTTTTTT. The entire variable domain, with the rest obtained from reference TRBV5-1 and TRBJ2-2, is as follows: KAGVTQTPRYLIKTRGQQVTLSCSPISGHRSVSWYQQTPGQGLQFLFEYFSETQRNKGNFPGRFSGRQFSNSRSEMNVSTLELGDSALYLCGSSMDRATGELFFGEGSRLTVL.

Only a few counts were recorded for this clonotype. The genes are TRBV30 and TRBJ2-1, with D tentatively TRBD2 (6 bases). The CDR3 sequence is 18 residues long. Deletions cut 2 bases from V and 0 bases from J, with 20 bases between. Germline CDR1 reads GTSNPN; CDR2 reads SVGIG (reference sequence). CDR3 protein: CAWSSGRMGGSSYNEQFF. The CDR3 coding sequence is TGTGCCTGGAGTAGCGGTCGTATGGGGGGTAGCTCCTACAATGAGCAGTTCTTC.

In regard to this clonotype: This is likely a read error, given that the CDR3 carries no conserved phenylalanine or tryptophan at its end. No DNA is shown, since the ends of the CDR3 on it are uncertain; the CDR3 is the one TCRdb lists. The chain uses TRBV5-5 and TRBJ2-5; TRBD1 reflects the table's D call only, with no check against the DNA. The CDR3 is 10 amino acids long, termini counted. CDR1 SGHKS and CDR2 YYEKEE come from the germline V gene (reference sequence). CDR3 in amino acids: CASSLEFSGQ.

This clonotype was detected ten times or more. The chain carries TRBV4-1 and TRBJ2-2, with 9 bases aligning to TRBD1. The germline gives CDR1 MGHRA, CDR2 YSYEKL. The V and J ends lost 3 bases and 4 bases, in that order; junction bases with no gene match: 9. This CDR3 has 17 residues. The CDR3 region is CASSQGTGRLSTGELFF. The CDR3 DNA is TGCGCCAGCAGCCAGGGGACAGGGCGACTGAGCACCGGGGAGCTGTTTTTT.

The rearrangement joins TRBV5-1 to TRBJ2-3; D might be TRBD2 (5 bases). The CDR3 has 15 residues. Germline assignment: CDR1 SGHRS and CDR2 YFSETQ. Trimming stripped 2 bases from V and 11 bases from J, with 21 bases between. The CDR3 loop reads CASSFNGIGADEQYF. Written as DNA, the CDR3 is TGCGCCAGCAGCTTCAACGGGATAGGAGCTGATGAGCAGTATTTT.

V gene TRBV5-5 combines with J gene TRBJ2-1; the match to TRBD2 covers 9 bases. This CDR3 is 18 amino acids long. Germline CDR1 is SGHKS and CDR2 is YYEKEE (reference sequence). J was trimmed by 5 bases and V by 0 bases; bases with no gene match: 12. CDR3 in DNA: TGTGCCAGCAGCTTGGTAGGGTATGGCGGGGGGGCGAACAATGAGCAGTTCTTC. Amino acids: CASSLVGYGGGANNEQFF.

This clonotype was recorded many times. The J gene is TRBJ2-2, the V gene TRBV12-3 or TRBV12-4, with D maybe TRBD1 (8 bases). Trimming left V 4 bases short and J 3 bases short, with 15 bases between. The CDR3 spans 16 residues. CDR3 bases: TGTGCCAGCAGTTACCCCACAGGGGGGGACACCGGGGAGCTGTTTTTT. Its protein product is CASSYPTGGDTGELFF.

The chain combines TRBV7-2 with TRBJ2-2; D uncertain. With 9 bases removed from V and 7 bases from J, the gap between germline ends came to 21 bases. This CDR3 region has 15 residues. The germline V gene encodes CDR1 SGHTA and CDR2 FQGNSA. The DNA for the CDR3 is TGTGCCAGTAGCCGCACCCTTAATGTCGTCGGGGAGCTGTTTTTT. Amino acid sequence: CASSRTLNVVGELFF.

This clonotype was recorded at least ten times. The J gene is TRBJ1-6, the V gene TRBV7-2, with D perhaps matching TRBD1 (5 bases). From germline, CDR1 is SGHTA and CDR2 FQGNSA. There are 12 residues in the CDR3. Between the trimmed V and J ends, which lost 5 bases and 11 bases, there was a span of 10 bases. Here the CDR3 reads CASSTRTTPLHF. Written as DNA, the CDR3 is TGTGCCAGCAGCACTCGGACAACACCCCTCCACTTT.

This clonotype was recorded many times. This chain connects TRBV20-1 to TRBJ2-5, with D perhaps TRBD2 (6 bases). V was cut by 4 bases and J by 2 bases, with 14 bases left in between. Germline CDR1 and CDR2: DFQATT and SNEGSKA (reference sequence). There are 14 residues in the CDR3. Here the CDR3 DNA reads TGCAGTGCTATAAGGGCGGGACGGCAAGAGACCCAGTACTTC. It specifies CSAIRAGRQETQYF.

This clonotype was found many times. The V gene is TRBV5-4, the J gene TRBJ2-5; the match to TRBD1 covers 8 bases. The CDR3 runs 14 residues. V shed 3 bases, J shed 1 base, and the junction held 2 bases outside the gene matches. CDR1 is SGHNT, CDR2 YYREEE, per germline (reference sequence). The CDR3 protein is CASSSGQGQETQYF. CDR3 nucleotides: TGTGCCAGCAGCTCAGGACAGGGCCAAGAGACCCAGTACTTC.

This clonotype showed up many times. This chain links TRBV11-2 with TRBJ2-3; 7 bases fit TRBD2. Trimming cost V 3 bases and J 4 bases; bases outside gene matches: 13. This CDR3 is 17 amino acids long. Germline V gene lookup returns CDR1 SGHAT and CDR2 FQNNGV. This chain's CDR3 is CASSLGGAGVGADTQYF. CDR3 nucleotide sequence: TGTGCCAGCAGCTTGGGCGGGGCGGGAGTGGGCGCAGATACGCAGTATTTT.

The V and J genes are TRBV30 and TRBJ1-3, with TRBD1 matching over 7 bases. The germline CDR1 and CDR2 sequences are GTSNPN and SVGIG (reference sequence). Losses at the gene ends were 6 bases for V and 7 bases for J; bases not matched to a gene: 9. CDR3 length: 13 residues. CDR3 residues: CACNRGAGNTIYF. CDR3 coding DNA: TGTGCCTGCAACAGGGGCGCAGGGAACACCATATATTTT.